This entry lists 21 T cell receptor beta chains sequenced from one sample in a study of T cell repertoires in cytomegalovirus infection. Using its own MiXCR run on the reads, TCRdb lists one record per CDR3 protein. The repertoire has more than 500,000 distinct CDR3 sequences, 15% to 20% of them found once; the top ten carry more than 20%. The source material was CD8+ T cells from PBMCs. Receptors were obtained from a human donor in good health (CMV status not recorded). Some clones in this sample may be carry-over from other donors' samples.

V usage is TRBV12-3 or TRBV12-4 and J usage is TRBJ1-2, with a tentative D call TRBD1 (5 bases). The length of the CDR3 is 13 residues. The V end lost 1 base, the J end lost 8 bases, and 11 bases lay between the germline ends. As DNA, the CDR3 is TGTGCCAGCAGTTTAGGAGGGGCGGCCGGCTACACCTTC. Protein product: CASSLGGAAGYTF.

The chain employs TRBV6-5 and TRBJ2-3; D might be TRBD1 or TRBD2, each matching 7 bases. This CDR3 contains 19 residues. Germline loops: CDR1 MNHEY, CDR2 SVGAGI. V lost 0 bases, J lost 1 base, and 20 bases lay in between. The CDR3 protein is CASSYSYQGGVRGTDTQYF. CDR3 sequence (DNA): TGTGCCAGCAGTTACTCTTACCAGGGGGGGGTTCGCGGCACAGATACGCAGTATTTT.

This chain's CDR3 is CASSGAGPLFF. The CDR3 coding sequence is TGTGCCAGCAGTGGCGCCGGGCCACTGTTTTTT. The chain recombines TRBV2 with TRBJ1-4; D not certain. The CDR3 consists of 11 residues. Germline V gene data show CDR1 as SNHLY and CDR2 as FYNNEI. V lost 4 bases to trimming and J lost 13 bases, with 10 bases between them. Full variable domain (missing parts from reference TRBV2 and TRBJ1-4): EPEVTQTPSHQVTQMGQEVILRCVPISNHLYFYWYRQILGQKVEFLVSFYNNEISEKSEIFDDQFSVERPDGSNFTLKIRSTKLEDSAMYFCASSGAGPLFFGSGTQLSVL.

The sample holds many counts of this clonotype. The chain uses TRBV11-2 and TRBJ2-2; no clear D gene. The CDR3 is 17 amino acids. CDR1 and CDR2 from the germline V gene are SGHAT and FQNNGV. Trimming took 3 bases from V and 0 from J, leaving 14 bases between them. The DNA for the CDR3 is TGTGCCAGCAGCTTCCTCCGGGCCACAGCGAACACCGGGGAGCTGTTTTTT. It codes for CASSFLRATANTGELFF.

This chain uses TRBV28 with TRBJ1-1, with D uncertain. CDR3 length equals 14 residues. Trimming cost V 6 bases and J 0 bases, with 11 bases left between them. Per the germline V gene, CDR1 is MDHEN and CDR2 is SYDVKM. The CDR3 loop reads CASRPTLLNTEAFF. In nucleotides, the CDR3 is TGTGCCAGCAGGCCTACACTTTTGAACACTGAAGCTTTCTTT.

J is TRBJ2-3 and V is TRBV2; 12 bases agree with TRBD2. The V segment lost 10 bases and the J segment 4 bases; nucleotides outside the gene matches: 9. Germline loops: CDR1 SNHLY, CDR2 FYNNEI. The length of the CDR3 is 15 residues. For the CDR3, the DNA is TGTGCCATCACAAGGACTAGCGGGACTTCAGATACGCAGTATTTT. Its protein product is CAITRTSGTSDTQYF.

With regard to this clonotype: A much larger clone differs from this one at a single base, so this may be a read error. The DNA of the CDR3 is TGTGCCAGCAGCTTAGGGACGCGGAGTGAGCAGTTCTTC. It codes for CASSLGTRSEQFF. The J gene is TRBJ2-1, the V gene TRBV12-3 or TRBV12-4, with D tentatively TRBD1 or TRBD2 (5 bases each). The CDR3 runs 13 residues.

This clonotype was seen many times. The chain couples TRBV7-2 to TRBJ1-1; weak D call: TRBD1 (6 bases). V lost 5 bases to trimming and J lost 1 base, with 14 bases between them. The CDR3 is made up of 15 amino acids. CDR1 is SGHTA, CDR2 FQGNSA, per germline. The CDR3 loop is CASSPRGGTNTEAFF. CDR3 nucleotide sequence: TGTGCCAGCAGCCCAAGGGGGGGAACGAACACTGAAGCTTTCTTT.

Ten or more counts support this clonotype. The gene calls are TRBV7-9 and TRBJ2-3; the match to TRBD1 covers 9 bases. The CDR3 contains 22 residues. The junction had 24 bases not matched to a gene; V was cut back by 5 bases and J by 0 bases. Germline V gives CDR1 SEHNR, CDR2 FQNEAQ (reference sequence). The CDR3 DNA is TGTGCCAGCAGCACAACCGGGACAGGGTTTGGGATTTCCCACCCTAGCACAGATACGCAGTATTTT. Protein sequence: CASSTTGTGFGISHPSTDTQYF.

On this clonotype itself: This may be a read error: a much more frequent sequence differs by one nucleotide. The CDR3 does not end in the conserved phenylalanine or tryptophan, so this is likely a read error. This sequence joins TRBV19 and TRBJ2-3; D call uncertain. V lost 10 bases to trimming and J lost 2 bases, with 13 bases between them. CDR1 LNHDA and CDR2 SQIVND come from the germline V gene (reference sequence). CDR3 length: 13 residues. Written as DNA, the CDR3 is TGTGCCATCTCCTCGGACGACACAGATACGCAGTATTTA. Residues: CAISSDDTDTQYL.

This chain uses TRBV5-1 with TRBJ1-1; weak D call: TRBD1 (5 bases). V was shortened by 0 bases and J by 1 base, with 10 bases between the two germline ends. Germline assignment: CDR1 SGHRS and CDR2 YFSETQ. The CDR3 loop spans 15 amino acids. The CDR3 sequence is CASSLDDGQNTEAFF. The CDR3 DNA follows: TGCGCCAGCAGCTTGGATGACGGACAGAACACTGAAGCTTTCTTT.

This clonotype was detected many times. Written as DNA, the CDR3 is TGTGCCAGCAGGATTATGCGACAGGGAAGAAACACCATATATTTT. Translating gives CASRIMRQGRNTIYF. This chain links TRBV6-1 with TRBJ1-3, with 7 bases identical to TRBD1. The CDR3 has 15 amino acids. The junction had 10 bases not matched to a gene; V was cut back by 6 bases and J by 5 bases. Germline V gives CDR1 MNHNS, CDR2 SASEGT.

The V and J genes are TRBV19 and TRBJ2-1, with D maybe TRBD1 (5 bases). The V and J ends lost 4 bases and 10 bases respectively, with 8 bases between them. Germline CDR1 LNHDA, CDR2 SQIVND (reference sequence). The CDR3 is 11 residues long. The CDR3 spells CASSKGLEQFF. The CDR3 nucleotides read TGTGCCAGTAGTAAGGGGTTGGAGCAGTTCTTC.

This clonotype was counted between two and nine times. The CDR3 DNA is TGTGCCAGTACCATGGGACAGGGGAACACTGAAGCTTTCTTT. This sequence encodes CASTMGQGNTEAFF. The chain has TRBV19 and TRBJ1-1; 9 bases match TRBD1. The CDR3 is made up of 14 amino acids. Germline V gene sequence: CDR1 LNHDA, CDR2 SQIVND (reference sequence). V lost 7 bases, J lost 1 base, and 4 bases stayed unmatched.

This clonotype was counted only a few times. The CDR3, as DNA: TGTGCCAGCACCATACTCGGGACAGGGCTTATGGACAATGAGCAGTTCTTC. It translates to CASTILGTGLMDNEQFF. J is TRBJ2-1 and V is TRBV27; 9 bases map to TRBD1. Germline V gives CDR1 MNHEY, CDR2 SMNVEV (reference sequence). The ends lost 7 bases at V and 5 bases at J; junction bases unmatched: 15. This CDR3 is 17 amino acids long.

This clonotype has a count of ten or more. The V gene is TRBV7-9, the J gene TRBJ2-1; 7 positions match TRBD2. Germline V gene sequence: CDR1 SEHNR, CDR2 FQNEAQ (reference sequence). V gave up 5 bases and J gave up 1 base; unmatched junction bases: 17. The CDR3 extends over 19 amino acids. The CDR3 DNA reads TGTGCCAGCAGCCCGAGGCGGGGCGAGCGGGGCCCTTCCTACAATGAGCAGTTCTTC. Encoded protein: CASSPRRGERGPSYNEQFF.

This clonotype was seen many times. This sequence joins TRBV12-3 or TRBV12-4 and TRBJ2-2, with D hard to call. Trimming took 6 bases from V and 7 from J, leaving 6 bases between them. The CDR3 length is 11 residues. The CDR3 loop reads CASRGGGELFF. CDR3 bases: TGTGCCAGCAGAGGTGGCGGGGAGCTGTTTTTT.

This clonotype occurred a few times. The rearrangement joins TRBV7-6 to TRBJ1-1; 7 bases match TRBD1. This CDR3 is built from 15 residues. J was trimmed by 7 bases and V by 3 bases; bases with no gene match: 11. The germline V gene has CDR1 SGHVS and CDR2 FNYEAQ. Here the CDR3 DNA reads TGTGCCAGCAGCTTGGTGGGACAGCCCGCGGATGAAGCTTTCTTT. This translates into CASSLVGQPADEAFF.

This clonotype has ten or more counts. The V gene is TRBV12-3 or TRBV12-4, the J gene TRBJ2-7; D might be TRBD1 (6 bases). V lost 3 bases, J lost 0 bases, and 27 bases lay in between. CDR3 length: 20 residues. CDR3 sequence (DNA): TGTGCCAGCAGTTTTTACAGGGCCCGACCTTTAAACCTCTTCTCCTACGAGCAGTACTTC. The encoded protein is CASSFYRARPLNLFSYEQYF.

This clonotype occurred many times. This CDR3 is CASSLPAGYQETQYF. The CDR3 DNA reads as TGTGCCAGCAGTTTACCAGCGGGGTACCAAGAGACCCAGTACTTC. The chain uses TRBV28 and TRBJ2-5, with TRBD2 matching 7 bases. The V gene's germline CDR1 is MDHEN and CDR2 SYDVKM. J lost 0 bases, V lost 2 bases, and 3 bases had no gene match. The CDR3 is 15 residues long.

This sequence joins TRBV23-1 and TRBJ2-1; a weak D match, TRBD2 (5 bases). TRBV23-1 is placed among ORFs of uncertain function. The CDR3 sequence is 18 residues long. Trimming stripped 4 bases from V and 3 bases from J, with 22 bases between. DNA for the CDR3: TGCGCCAGCAGTCTGGCGGGCCGATCCCCCGCTTTCTACAATGAGCAGTTCTTC. Translating it yields CASSLAGRSPAFYNEQFF.